A selection of T cell receptor beta chains follows, all from one sample in a study of shared clonotypes between healthy human individuals. Repertoires were generated with immunoSEQ multiplex PCR, while TCRdb's copy carries only in-frame clones and drops some. Among some 1.5 million clones listed, 95% to 99% were seen once. The sample taken for sequencing was naive CD4+ T cells sorted from blood. The receptors were sampled from a man between 25 and 39 years old in good health. CDR3s leave out the opening cysteine and the closing phenylalanine or tryptophan. Fields, in order: V gene, CDR3 protein.

V gene: TRBV11-2; CDR3 protein: ASSLGTANTEAF
V gene: TRBV4-3; CDR3 protein: ASSLTAAGGTDTQY
V gene: TRBV6-1; CDR3 protein: ASSETTAPQETQY
V gene: TRBV18; CDR3 protein: ASSPREVLTDTQY
V gene: TRBV28; CDR3 protein: ASRDSHQPQH
V gene: TRBV18; CDR3 protein: ASSPTPGGNYEQY
V gene: TRBV7-2; CDR3 protein: ASSLLHNTEAF
V gene: TRBV7-2; CDR3 protein: ASSLSRGQGAQPQH
V gene: TRBV4-3; CDR3 protein: ASSQDTGANYGYT
V gene: TRBV19; CDR3 protein: ASRRGQGQPQH
V gene: TRBV5-4; CDR3 protein: ASRYRDREIDTQY
V gene: TRBV6-4; CDR3 protein: ASSASGSTTLYEQY
V gene: TRBV10-2; CDR3 protein: ASALAGVEQF
V gene: TRBV15; CDR3 protein: ATSRDLGREEEENEQF
V gene: TRBV11-3; CDR3 protein: ASSLGGTGELF
V gene: TRBV5-4; CDR3 protein: ASSLGYQAGPANTGELF
V gene: TRBV6-5; CDR3 protein: ASSYSFSPGTEAF
V gene: TRBV7-8; CDR3 protein: ASSYDRNSYEQY
V gene: TRBV28; CDR3 protein: ASSLSQSRNEKLF
V gene: TRBV28; CDR3 protein: ASSVPYFGSGSYEQY
V gene: TRBV5-1; CDR3 protein: ASKSGGGGGLWNEQF
V gene: TRBV29-1; CDR3 protein: SARLHILSTDTQY
V gene: TRBV11-2; CDR3 protein: ASSLVGAKETEAF
V gene: TRBV18; CDR3 protein: ASSPRQPQGYT
V gene: TRBV5-1; CDR3 protein: ASSLGTDVF
V gene: TRBV10-3; CDR3 protein: AISRTSGSSYNEQF
V gene: TRBV6-5; CDR3 protein: ASSYKLAGGAYGYT
V gene: TRBV29-1; CDR3 protein: SVVLAGGSTDTQY
V gene: TRBV5-1; CDR3 protein: ASSLAGYQETQY
V gene: TRBV5-1; CDR3 protein: ASSLVPSQGSTGELF
V gene: TRBV5-4; CDR3 protein: ASSLEGGADEQY
V gene: TRBV7-9; CDR3 protein: ASSRTSGRTDTQY
V gene: TRBV28; CDR3 protein: ASEFGTGGITGELF
V gene: TRBV5-1; CDR3 protein: ASSLGAGVADNQPQH
V gene: TRBV9; CDR3 protein: ASSRAGGPLNEQF
V gene: TRBV6-5; CDR3 protein: ASGDRGLAY
V gene: TRBV18; CDR3 protein: ASSPKETQY
V gene: TRBV20-1; CDR3 protein: SARDLDRGP
V gene: TRBV7-9; CDR3 protein: ASSLGTNRQPQH